These T cell receptor beta chains were read from a single sample in a study of identical twins. TCRdb independently ran MiXCR on the 5' RACE reads; one entry per CDR3 protein. Counted here are 450,000 or so distinct CDR3 sequences, more than 20% occurring once; the ten biggest clones make up just under 3%. A further study also used this sample, focusing on T cells expressing NK-cell markers.

The sequenced material came from CD4+ T cells sorted from blood. These receptors all stem from a young woman in good health. Both conserved end residues are part of each CDR3. Only part of the rows carry a size: once, few, many, or a class if the clone is expanded.

CDR3	V	size
CASSLRGMNTEAFF	TRBV12-3/TRBV12-4	few
CAISPGVAEKLFF	TRBV10-3	.
CASSPGLSSTDTQYF	TRBV7-8	.
CASSVGGLGYTF	TRBV9	.
CSARDLIANTDTQYF	TRBV20-1	.
CAISLIGGQGRGKNIQYF	TRBV12-3/TRBV12-4	.
CASSLVAGSSYEQYF	TRBV11-2	.
CASSHGQGSDTQYF	TRBV7-7	.
CASSLDTALSYEQYF	TRBV5-1	once
CASRLATYEQYF	TRBV12-3/TRBV12-4	.
CSAVDGGRASSYEQYF	TRBV20-1	few
CASSESSGTGEQYF	TRBV6-1	.
CASSPGTSGTDTQYF	TRBV5-6	many
CASSPQTGSRSEQYF	TRBV4-3	few